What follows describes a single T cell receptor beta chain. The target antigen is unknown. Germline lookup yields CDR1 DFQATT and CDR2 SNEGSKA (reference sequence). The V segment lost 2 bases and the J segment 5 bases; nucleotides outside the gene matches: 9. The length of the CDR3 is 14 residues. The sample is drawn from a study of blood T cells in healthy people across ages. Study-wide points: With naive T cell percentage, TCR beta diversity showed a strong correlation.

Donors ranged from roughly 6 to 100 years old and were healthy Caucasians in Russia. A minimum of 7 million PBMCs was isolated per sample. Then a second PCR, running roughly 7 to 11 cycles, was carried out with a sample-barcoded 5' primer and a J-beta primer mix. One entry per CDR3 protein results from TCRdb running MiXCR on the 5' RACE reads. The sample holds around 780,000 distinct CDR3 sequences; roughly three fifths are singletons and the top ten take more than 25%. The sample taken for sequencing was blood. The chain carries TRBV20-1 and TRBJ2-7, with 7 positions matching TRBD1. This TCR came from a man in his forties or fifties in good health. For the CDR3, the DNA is TGCAGTGCTAGACCCAAACAGGGGTCCGACGAGCAGTACTTC. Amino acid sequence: CSARPKQGSDEQYF.